This TCR beta chain is from a study of blood T cell repertoires in COVID-19. Study-wide background: Researchers got acute and convalescent COVID-19 samples from the United States, Italy and Spain. T cells, B-cell-depleted T cells, or PBMCs supplied cDNA or gDNA.

The method was immunoSEQ multiplex PCR; TCRdb's version includes in-frame clones alone and lacks a portion of them. Among about 240,000 clones, approximately 85% were seen once, and the ten largest hold more than 4.5%. The CDR3 is 15 residues long. V lost 3 bases to trimming and J lost 3 bases, with 13 bases between them. Germline CDR1 reads SGHVS; CDR2 reads FNYEAQ. Followed longitudinally, the Seattle patients had been enrolled during active infection. The clonotype comes from a man between 50 and 59 years old with COVID-19, enrolled during active disease. This sequence joins TRBV7-6 and TRBJ2-3, with D tentatively TRBD2 (6 bases). The source material was peripheral blood. The CDR3 reads CASSLVTGRTDTQYF. CDR3 nucleotide sequence: TGTGCCAGCAGCTTGGTTACGGGGAGGACAGATACGCAGTATTTT.